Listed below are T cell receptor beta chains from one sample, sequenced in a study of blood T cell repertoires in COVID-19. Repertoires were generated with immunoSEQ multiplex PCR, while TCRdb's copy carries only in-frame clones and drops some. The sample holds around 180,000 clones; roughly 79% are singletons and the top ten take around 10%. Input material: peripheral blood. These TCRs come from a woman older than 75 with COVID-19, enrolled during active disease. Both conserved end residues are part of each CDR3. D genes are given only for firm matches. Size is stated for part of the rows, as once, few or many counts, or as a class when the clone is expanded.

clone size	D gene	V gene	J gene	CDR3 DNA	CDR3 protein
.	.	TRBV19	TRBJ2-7	TGTGCCAGTAGTATGATGCGGGGCTACGAGCAGTACTTC	CASSMMRGYEQYF
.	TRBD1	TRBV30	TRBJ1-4	TGTGCCTGGAGTGTAGCGACAGGGGTAGGGGCAACTAATGAAAAACTGTTTTTT	CAWSVATGVGATNEKLFF
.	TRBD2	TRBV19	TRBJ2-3	TGTGCCAGTAGCGACTCTAGCGGGGGGGCGGGAGATACGCAGTATTTT	CASSDSSGGAGDTQYF
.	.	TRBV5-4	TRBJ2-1	TGTGCCAGCAGCTTGGGACACGGCTACAATGAGCAGTTCTTC	CASSLGHGYNEQFF
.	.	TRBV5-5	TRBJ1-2	TGTGCCAGCAGCTTGGTGAGAAGCGGCTACACCTTC	CASSLVRSGYTF
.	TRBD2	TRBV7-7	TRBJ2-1	TGTGCCAGCAGCTTAAGCGGGGGGGCCTACTATGAGCAGTTCTTC	CASSLSGGAYYEQFF
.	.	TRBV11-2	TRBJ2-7	TGTGCCAGCAGCTTAAGCCGGGGATCCACCTACGAGCAGTACTTC	CASSLSRGSTYEQYF
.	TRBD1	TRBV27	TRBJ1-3	TGTGCCAGCAGTTTCCTTCCTCCCCCCGGGACAGGGGGTGGAAACACCATATATTTT	CASSFLPPPGTGGGNTIYF
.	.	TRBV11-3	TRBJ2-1	TGTGCCAGCAGCGCAGAATCTATGGGGCGCTACAATGAGCAGTTCTTC	CASSAESMGRYNEQFF
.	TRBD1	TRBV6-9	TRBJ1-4	TGTGCCAGCAAACCGGGACAGGGGGCGATTACTAATGAAAAACTGTTTTTT	CASKPGQGAITNEKLFF
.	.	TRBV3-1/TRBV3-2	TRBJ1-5	TGTGCCAGCAGCTTCCTCGGAGTAGCGCCCCAGCATTTT	CASSFLGVAPQHF
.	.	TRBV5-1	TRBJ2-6	TGCGCCAGCAGCTTAGTACCACAGGGCTCTGGGGCCAACGTCCTGACTTTC	CASSLVPQGSGANVLTF
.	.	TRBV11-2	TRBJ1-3	TGTGCCAGCAGCTTAGGACTGAGCTCTGGAAACACCATATATTTT	CASSLGLSSGNTIYF
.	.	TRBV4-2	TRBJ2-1	TGTGCCAGCAGCCAGGGCGGGGGCCATTCCTACAATGAGCAGTTCTTC	CASSQGGGHSYNEQFF
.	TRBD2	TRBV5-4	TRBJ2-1	TGTGCCAGCAGAGCGGGACCCTACTATGAGCAGTTCTTC	CASRAGPYYEQFF
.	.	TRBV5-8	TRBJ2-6	TGTGCCAGCAGCTTGGGGACAGTTTCAGGGGCCAACGTCCTGACTTTC	CASSLGTVSGANVLTF
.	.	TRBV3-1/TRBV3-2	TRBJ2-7	TGTGCCAGCAGCCGAGCCTACGAGCAGTACTTC	CASSRAYEQYF
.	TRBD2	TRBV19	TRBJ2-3	TGTGCCAGTAGTATAAGTACTAGCGGGGGGGGAGATACGCAGTATTTT	CASSISTSGGGDTQYF
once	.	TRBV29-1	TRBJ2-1	TGCAGCGTTGACGGGTTATCGACCTACAATGAGCAGTTCTTC	CSVDGLSTYNEQFF
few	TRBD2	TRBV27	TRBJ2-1	TGTGCCAGCAAGGATAGCGGGGGGGCCAATAATGAGCAGTTCTTC	CASKDSGGANNEQFF
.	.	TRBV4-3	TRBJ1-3	TGCGCCAGCAGCCAAGCCCAGGGTAGTGGAAACACCATATATTTT	CASSQAQGSGNTIYF
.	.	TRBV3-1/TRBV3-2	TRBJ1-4	TGTGCCAGCAGCCAAGGGGTTGGAGGTCGTAATGAAAAACTGTTTTTT	CASSQGVGGRNEKLFF
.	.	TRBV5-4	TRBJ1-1	TGTGCCAGCAGCACGGACAGTCCCACTGAAGCTTTCTTT	CASSTDSPTEAFF
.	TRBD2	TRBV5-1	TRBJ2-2	TGCGCCAGCAGCTCACCCGGGACTAGCCGCACCGGGGAGCTGTTTTTT	CASSSPGTSRTGELFF
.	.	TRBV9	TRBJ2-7	TGTGCCAGCAGCGTAGGTGTCCTTACCTACGAGCAGTACTTC	CASSVGVLTYEQYF
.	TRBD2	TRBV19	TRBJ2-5	TGTGCCAGTAGCGGACTAGCGGGGCCTCTACAAGAGACCCAGTACTTC	CASSGLAGPLQETQYF
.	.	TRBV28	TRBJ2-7	TGTGCCAGCCGCCTACCGGGTCCTTCGGACGAGCAGTACTTC	CASRLPGPSDEQYF
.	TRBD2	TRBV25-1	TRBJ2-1	TGTGCCAGCAGTGAACGGGGACTAGCGGGAAATGAGCAGTTCTTC	CASSERGLAGNEQFF